A selection of T cell receptor beta chains follows, all from one sample in a study of T cells in Graves' hyperthyroidism and ophthalmopathy. TCRdb reprocessed the multiplex PCR reads via MiXCR and lists one record per CDR3 protein. The table includes a few hundred thousand distinct CDR3 sequences, approximately 14% detected once. Source material: blood. Receptors originate from a woman in her 40s with Graves' ophthalmopathy. Both conserved end residues are part of each CDR3. A D gene is named only where the DNA matches it firmly. Some rows have no size entry. The others give once, few or many, or a class for an expanded clone.

size | J | D | V | DNA | CDR3
. | TRBJ2-4 | TRBD1 | TRBV19 | TGTGCCAGCGCCGGGACAGCCCGGTACATTCAGTACTTC | CASAGTARYIQYF
few | TRBJ2-1 | TRBD2 | TRBV13 | TGTGCCAGCAGCTTAGTCGGCATAGCGGGAGAGTCGATTGAGCAGTTCTTC | CASSLVGIAGESIEQFF
few | TRBJ2-5 | TRBD1 | TRBV29-1 | TGCAGCGTTGTTAACACAGGGGGCCAAGAGACCCAGTACTTC | CSVVNTGGQETQYF
. | TRBJ2-2 | . | TRBV9 | TGTGCCAGCAGCCGACGCGGCACCGGGGAGCTGTTTTTT | CASSRRGTGELFF
few | TRBJ1-1 | TRBD1 | TRBV2 | TGTGCCAGCGGGGGACAGGGGAGTCCTGAAGCTTTCTTT | CASGGQGSPEAFF
many | TRBJ1-1 | . | TRBV6-5 | TGTGCCAGCAGTTACGTTTCCAGGGGTCTGAACACTGAAGCTTTCTTT | CASSYVSRGLNTEAFF
many | TRBJ2-3 | . | TRBV7-9 | TGTGCCAGCAGCTTCCCCGGGAGTAGGAACACAGATACGCAGTATTTT | CASSFPGSRNTDTQYF
. | TRBJ1-1 | . | TRBV19 | TGTGCCAGTAGTATAGGGGCCAGGAGGAACACTGGAGCTTTCTTT | CASSIGARRNTGAFF
many | TRBJ1-2 | TRBD1 | TRBV28 | TGTGCCAGCAGTCTCCCTGGACAGGGGTTGGGTGGCTACACCTTC | CASSLPGQGLGGYTF
many | TRBJ2-3 | . | TRBV12-3/TRBV12-4 | TGTGCCAGCAGTTTAATTGGGAGCACAGATACGCAGTATTTT | CASSLIGSTDTQYF
few | TRBJ2-7 | TRBD1 | TRBV20-1 | TGCAGTGCTAGAGGACAGGGGGGATCCTACGAGCAGTACTTC | CSARGQGGSYEQYF
. | TRBJ2-1 | TRBD2 | TRBV2 | TGTGCCAGCAGGGAAGGACTAGCGGGATTATGGCATGAGCAGTTCTTC | CASREGLAGLWHEQFF
many | TRBJ1-1 | TRBD1 | TRBV7-9 | TGTGCCAGCAGCCCGACAGGGAGTACTGAAGCTTTCTTT | CASSPTGSTEAFF
many | TRBJ2-1 | TRBD2 | TRBV29-1 | TGCAGCAGCCAGAGCGGGGGGTTCAATGAGCAGTTCTTC | CSSQSGGFNEQFF
few | TRBJ2-1 | . | TRBV7-9 | TGTGCCAGCAGCTTAATGGGGGTACACAATGAGCAGTTCTTC | CASSLMGVHNEQFF
many | TRBJ2-7 | TRBD1 | TRBV20-1 | TGCAGTGCTATACCCGGGACAGTCTCCTACGAGCAGTACTTC | CSAIPGTVSYEQYF
many | TRBJ2-3 | . | TRBV2 | TGTGCCAGCAGTGCCCGACCGAGTCCAGATACGCAGTATTTT | CASSARPSPDTQYF
many | TRBJ1-6 | TRBD1 | TRBV6-1 | TGTGCCAGCAATACCGGGACAGATCATAATTCACCCCTCCACTTT | CASNTGTDHNSPLHF
few | TRBJ1-4 | . | TRBV6-2/TRBV6-3 | TGTGCCAGCAGCTATCCCCGGAGTTGGGGAGGAGGTGAAAAACTGTTTTTT | CASSYPRSWGGGEKLFF
few | TRBJ1-1 | TRBD1 | TRBV2 | TGTGCCAGCACCAAAGTCCCGGGACAGGGAGGCACTGAAGCTTCCTTT | CASTKVPGQGGTEASF
few | TRBJ2-3 | . | TRBV29-1 | TGCAGCGTTGAAGAGACATCCACAGATACGCAGTATTTT | CSVEETSTDTQYF
. | TRBJ2-3 | . | TRBV7-2 | TGTGCCAGCAGCCTTGGGACCGCACGCACAGATACGCAGTATTTT | CASSLGTARTDTQYF
. | TRBJ2-2 | TRBD2 | TRBV7-9 | TGTGCCAGCAGCTTAGGGCCCGCTAGACTAGCGGGGGACCTGAACACCGGGGAGCTGTTTTTT | CASSLGPARLAGDLNTGELFF
many | TRBJ2-7 | . | TRBV20-1 | TGCAGTGCTAGAGATGGGTCAGGGCAGGATTGGAGGGAGCAGTACTTC | CSARDGSGQDWREQYF
many | TRBJ1-5 | . | TRBV10-3 | TGTGCCATCAGTGAGTCGGGACTCGGCAATCAGCCCCAGCATTTT | CAISESGLGNQPQHF
few | TRBJ2-1 | TRBD2 | TRBV18 | TGTGCCAGCTCACCACCAATAGGCCTAGCGGGAATCGAGGATGAGCAGTTCTTC | CASSPPIGLAGIEDEQFF
few | TRBJ2-5 | . | TRBV5-5 | TGTGCCAGCAGCTTGAATATCCTCGGTGGCAGCGAGACCCAGTACTTC | CASSLNILGGSETQYF
. | TRBJ2-1 | TRBD2 | TRBV10-3 | TGTGCCATCAGTGAGCGACTAGCGGGAGGGCCTTGGTTCTTC | CAISERLAGGPWFF
many | TRBJ1-4 | . | TRBV6-5 | TGTGCCAGCAGTTTACCGGGCCACAGTGGGGAAAAACTGTTTTTT | CASSLPGHSGEKLFF
many | TRBJ2-5 | . | TRBV2 | TGTGCCAGCAGTCAAGGTAGTAGCCAAGAGACCCAGTACTTC | CASSQGSSQETQYF
. | TRBJ1-2 | TRBD1 | TRBV7-2 | TGTGCCAGCACCATACAGGGGGGAGGGAATGGCTACACCTTC | CASTIQGGGNGYTF
. | TRBJ2-7 | . | TRBV25-1 | TGTGCCAGCAGTGTGGGAAGGGTAAACACCTACGAGCAGTACTTC | CASSVGRVNTYEQYF
many | TRBJ2-3 | . | TRBV25-1 | TGTGCCAGCAGTGAACCGGGCCGGGCAGATACGCAGTATTTT | CASSEPGRADTQYF
many | TRBJ1-1 | TRBD1 | TRBV11-2 | TGTGCCAGCAGTATATACGACAGGGACACTGAAGCTTTCTTT | CASSIYDRDTEAFF
many | TRBJ1-3 | TRBD1 | TRBV6-1 | TGTGCCAGCAGCAGGACAGGGACTGGAAACACCATATATTTT | CASSRTGTGNTIYF
. | TRBJ2-7 | . | TRBV2 | TGTGCCACCAGACAGTCCTACGAGCAGTACTTC | CATRQSYEQYF
few | TRBJ1-3 | . | TRBV11-2 | TGTGCCAGCAGCTTAGCCCGGGGTCGCGGGAACACCATATATTTT | CASSLARGRGNTIYF
few | TRBJ1-1 | . | TRBV6-1 | TGTGCCAGCAGTTTTAAAGCAAACACTGAAGCTTTCTTT | CASSFKANTEAFF
few | TRBJ1-5 | . | TRBV20-1 | TGCAGTGTGACCGGGAATCAGCCCCAGCATTTT | CSVTGNQPQHF
many | TRBJ1-5 | . | TRBV7-8 | TGTGCCAGCAGCTTGACGAAGGAGGATCAGCCCCAGCATTTT | CASSLTKEDQPQHF
few | TRBJ1-1 | . | TRBV20-1 | TGCAGTGCTAGAATAGGAAGACGGAACACTGAAGCTTTCTTT | CSARIGRRNTEAFF
few | TRBJ2-3 | . | TRBV7-8 | TGTGCCAGCAGCCTAATGGGGGCAAATACGCAGTATTTT | CASSLMGANTQYF